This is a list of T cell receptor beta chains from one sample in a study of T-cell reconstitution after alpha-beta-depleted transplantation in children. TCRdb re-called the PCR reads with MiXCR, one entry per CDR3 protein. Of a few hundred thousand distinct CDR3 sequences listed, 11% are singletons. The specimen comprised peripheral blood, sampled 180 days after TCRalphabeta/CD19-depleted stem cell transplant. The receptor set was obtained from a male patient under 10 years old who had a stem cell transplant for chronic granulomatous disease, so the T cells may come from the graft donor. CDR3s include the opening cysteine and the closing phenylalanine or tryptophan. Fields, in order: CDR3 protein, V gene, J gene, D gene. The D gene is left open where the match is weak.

CASSTGTLEYNEQFF	TRBV5-1	TRBJ2-1	NA
CSARTGAGNQPQHF	TRBV20-1	TRBJ1-5	TRBD1
CSVVLMGTEQYF	TRBV29-1	TRBJ2-7	NA
CASSLGRTSYNEQFF	TRBV5-1	TRBJ2-1	TRBD2
CAISGTSGRASTDTQYF	TRBV12-3/TRBV12-4	TRBJ2-3	TRBD2
CAWSGWEGPAGEKLFF	TRBV30	TRBJ1-4	NA
CASSLEGPYSNQPQHF	TRBV5-1	TRBJ1-5	NA
CASSPIDTTGELFF	TRBV5-1	TRBJ2-2	NA
CASSLVGGLGSYNEQFF	TRBV11-3	TRBJ2-1	TRBD2
CSARSTGQPQHF	TRBV20-1	TRBJ1-5	NA